This T cell receptor beta chain is drawn from a study of tumor and adjacent non-tumor tissue in lung cancer. Broader study findings: Significantly higher TCR diversity was found in tumor than normal lung.

Three rounds of nested PCR, following a modified ARM-PCR protocol, produced the TCRbeta library. One entry per CDR3 protein, called by TCRdb with MiXCR from the multiplex PCR reads. The sample shows about 60,000 distinct CDR3 sequences, about 63% of them seen only once. With respect to this clonotype: Antigen: not known.

This sample's RNA came from whole unsorted tissue. This non-tumor lung sample came from over 3 cm beyond the tumor edge. The sequence derives from a man aged 65 to 85 with non-small cell lung cancer. Sequences were obtained from distant non-tumor lung tissue.

The CDR3 region has the DNA TGTGCCAACAGATGGCTAGAGGCGTCTGAAGCTTTCTTT. Its protein is CANRWLEASEAFF. The rearrangement joins TRBV12-3 or TRBV12-4 to TRBJ1-1; D gene ambiguous. The CDR3 has 13 amino acids. Trimming removed 10 bases from V and 6 bases from J, with 18 bases in between.